The source of this T cell receptor beta chain is a study of T cell responses to AZD1222 COVID-19 vaccine. The table came from immunoSEQ multiplex PCR; TCRdb's copy has only in-frame clones and leaves some out. The sample has tens of thousands of clones; around 85% are singletons. Germline loops: CDR1 SGHTA, CDR2 FQGTGA. J was trimmed by 1 base and V by 1 base; bases with no gene match: 4. The CDR3 loop spans 16 amino acids. The sequenced sample was peripheral blood, obtained on day 0 of AZD1222 vaccination. The rearrangement links TRBV7-3 to TRBJ2-1, with 7 bases that match TRBD2. The origin of this receptor is an adult in good health. The CDR3 DNA reads as TGTGCCAGCAGCTTAAGAGGCGGGGGATCCTACAATGAGCAGTTCTTC. Translated: CASSLRGGGSYNEQFF.